This paragraph reports one T cell receptor beta chain. Antigen unknown. This sample was included in a study of shared clonotypes between healthy human individuals. Overall study findings and caveats: Among the subsets, naive ones generally showed larger estimated richness than memory ones.

The input for sorted-subset replicate PCRs was approximately 200 ng DNA, approximately 30,000 T cell genomes. As handled by the study authors: Quality scores were absent from the junction-only immunoSEQ sequences, so filtering differed. This table comes from immunoSEQ multiplex PCR, and its TCRdb copy is limited to in-frame clones, with some not included. That table furnishes V, J and clone size, whereas the DNA furnished D and trimming. This table holds approximately 1,000,000 clones, about 72% found once. Sequenced input: memory CD4+ T cells from PBMCs. The subset: CD45RA-negative fraction. The sequence was collected from a man aged 18-30 years in good health. Some clones in this sample may be carry-over from other donors' samples.

Written as DNA, the CDR3 is TGTGCCAGCAGTGAGCAATTTCAGGGACCGAACACCGGGGAGCTGTTTTTT. Translating it yields CASSEQFQGPNTGELFF. This chain links TRBV6-4 with TRBJ2-2; D is possibly TRBD1 or TRBD2 (5 bases each). The ends were cut back, 3 bases at V and 0 bases at J, with 14 bases in the middle. CDR1 and CDR2 (germline): MRHNA, SNTAGT. This CDR3 has 17 residues.